The TCR beta chain under discussion was sequenced for a study of blood T cell repertoires in COVID-19. This clone was found a few times. This table comes from immunoSEQ multiplex PCR, and its TCRdb copy is limited to in-frame clones, with some not included. The sample includes about 84,000 clones, approximately 80% of them seen just once. The V gene's germline CDR1 is LGHNA and CDR2 YSLEER. The CDR3 contains 14 residues. V gave up 3 bases and J gave up 3 bases; unmatched junction bases: 1. This receptor was obtained from a woman of 80 years or more with acute or convalescent COVID-19. The sequenced sample was peripheral blood. V and J are TRBV4-3 and TRBJ2-7; 11 bases line up with TRBD2. CDR3 sequence reads: CASSHGTSGYEQYF. The CDR3 DNA reads as TGCGCCAGCAGCCACGGGACTAGCGGCTACGAGCAGTACTTC.